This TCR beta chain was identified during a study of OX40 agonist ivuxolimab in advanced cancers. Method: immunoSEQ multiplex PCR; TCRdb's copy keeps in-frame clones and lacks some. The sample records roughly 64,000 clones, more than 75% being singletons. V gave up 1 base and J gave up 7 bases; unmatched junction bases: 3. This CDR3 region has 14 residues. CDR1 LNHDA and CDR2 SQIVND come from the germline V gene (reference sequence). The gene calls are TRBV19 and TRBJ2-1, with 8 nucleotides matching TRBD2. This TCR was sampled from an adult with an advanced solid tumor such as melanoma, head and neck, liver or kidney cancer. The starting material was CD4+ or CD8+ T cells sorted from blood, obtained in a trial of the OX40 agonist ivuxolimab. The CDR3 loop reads CASSIAGGRNEQFF. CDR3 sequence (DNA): TGTGCCAGTAGTATAGCGGGGGGGCGTAATGAGCAGTTCTTC.